This T cell receptor beta chain was recorded in a study of shared clonotypes between healthy human individuals. Findings and limits, study-wide: Sequencing of the sorted subsets was shown by rarefaction to be incomplete despite large depth. A reduction in generation probabilities was seen for non-shared clonotypes relative to those shared by all four donors.

The naive CD8 subset, CD45RO-negative cells positively selected for CCR7, excluded terminally differentiated effector memory CD45RA+ cells. Assay execution proceeded at the deep level. Roughly 30,000 T cell genomes (roughly 190 ng DNA) went into each sorted-subset replicate. Assay: immunoSEQ multiplex PCR; the TCRdb copy retains only in-frame clones and omits some. The profile shows millions of clones, about 95% of them singletons. About this clone itself: No antigen is known for it.

The sequence was collected from a man aged 18 to 29 in good health. Source material: naive CD8+ T cells sorted from blood.

For the CDR3, the DNA is TGTGCCAGCGGACAGGGGGCGCGTCGCTATGGCTACACCTTC. This translates into CASGQGARRYGYTF. The chain is built from TRBV6-5 and TRBJ1-2; 11 bases fit TRBD1. Germline CDR1 and CDR2: MNHEY and SVGAGI. This CDR3 spans 14 amino acids. V was pared by 8 bases and J by 4 bases, with 6 bases of the junction left unmatched.